These 7 T cell receptor beta chains came from one sample sequenced in a study of cytomegalovirus exposure and HLA in healthy donors. PCR amplification relied on 60 Vbeta primers (plus 13 Jbeta primers). The protocol was immunoSEQ multiplex PCR, while the TCRdb copy is restricted to in-frame clones and leaves out a portion. The data hold some 110,000 clones, with around 77% observed a single time. Sample: PBMCs. These receptors were obtained from a man aged 50-59 years in good health and CMV-seropositive.

The gene calls are TRBV6-1 and TRBJ1-4; 8 nucleotides match TRBD1. The CDR3 runs to 14 residues. With 4 bases clipped from V and 7 bases from J, the junction kept 5 bases outside the gene matches. Germline V gene lookup returns CDR1 MNHNS and CDR2 SASEGT. Here the CDR3 reads CASSGTGLPEKLFF. Written as DNA, the CDR3 is TGTGCCAGCAGTGGGACAGGGCTTCCTGAAAAACTGTTTTTT.

This chain connects TRBV6-6 to TRBJ1-1, with 11 bases lining up with TRBD1. Per germline, CDR1 MNHNY and CDR2 SVGAGI (reference sequence). The CDR3 totals 16 residues. V lost 2 bases, J lost 2 bases, and 4 bases stayed unmatched. The CDR3 loop reads CASSYGTGGRNTEAFF. In DNA, the CDR3 is TGTGCCAGCAGTTACGGGACAGGGGGTAGAAACACTGAAGCTTTCTTT.

This chain uses TRBV19 with TRBJ1-2; no reliable D call. Trimming stripped 3 bases from V and 0 bases from J, with 17 bases between. The CDR3 is 17 amino acids. Germline V lookup: CDR1 LNHDA, CDR2 SQIVND (reference sequence). The CDR3 DNA reads as TGTGCCAGTAGTATTTGGCCGGCGGCTCGATCTAACTATGGCTACACCTTC. The encoded protein is CASSIWPAARSNYGYTF.

DNA of the CDR3: TGTGCCTGGACACTCGACCGGGGTGAAGCTTTCTTT. It specifies CAWTLDRGEAFF. The V and J genes are TRBV30 and TRBJ1-1; D remains ambiguous. Germline-derived CDR1 and CDR2 are GTSNPN and SVGIG (reference sequence). V lost 4 bases and J 7 bases, leaving 13 bases between the germline ends. The CDR3 is 12 amino acids.

About this clone itself: A read error may account for a junction end that differs from germline. This chain links TRBV5-5 with TRBJ1-1, with a tentative D call TRBD1 (6 bases). This CDR3 contains 13 residues. CDR1 SGHKS and CDR2 YYEKEE come from the germline V gene (reference sequence). CDR3: CASSLWAGAEAFF. The DNA of the CDR3 is TGCGCCAGCAGCCTCTGGGCAGGGGCTGAAGCTTTCTTT.

This clone was seen once. The gene calls are TRBV28 and TRBJ2-1; 10 nucleotides match TRBD1. The CDR3 is 14 residues long. Per the germline V gene, CDR1 is MDHEN and CDR2 is SYDVKM. V trimming: 6 bases; J trimming: 8 bases; junction bases outside the gene matches: 7. The CDR3 reads CASRPGTGADEQFF. The CDR3 region has the DNA TGTGCCAGCAGGCCCGGGACAGGGGCCGATGAGCAGTTCTTC. Full variable domain (outside the CDR3, taken from reference TRBV28 and TRBJ2-1): DVKVTQSSRYLVKRTGEKVFLECVQDMDHENMFWYRQDPGLGLRLIYFSYDVKMKEKGDIPEGYSVSREKKERFSLILESASTNQTSMYLCASRPGTGADEQFFGPGTRLTVL.

The sample holds one count of this clone. J is TRBJ1-1 and V is TRBV20-1; D is unresolved. V was clipped by 3 bases and J by 11 bases, with 4 bases between them. The CDR3 contains 8 residues. The V gene's germline CDR1 is DFQATT and CDR2 SNEGSKA (reference sequence). In DNA form, the CDR3 reads TGCAGTGCTAGTCGGGCTTTCTTT. It yields the protein CSASRAFF.